The sequence of this T cell receptor beta chain was determined in a study of CD8+CD57+ T cells in acquired aplastic anemia. Trimming stripped 6 bases from V and 1 base from J, with 12 bases between. This CDR3 spans 14 amino acids. Profiles of TCR beta VDJ and CDR3 were generated from a genomic DNA template. TCRdb independently ran MiXCR on the reads; one entry per CDR3 protein. The sample lists hundreds of thousands of distinct CDR3 sequences, less than 60% seen once, with about 20% in the top ten. This clonotype was seen repeatedly, ten times or more. Previously, flow cytometry had revealed CD8+CD57+ cell expansion in the patients chosen for sequencing.

The rearrangement uses TRBV12-3 or TRBV12-4 and TRBJ2-5; D unresolved. The receptor was isolated from a human donor with aplastic anemia. Sequencing used sorted CD4+, CD8+, or CD8+CD57+ T cells (not recorded which) from PBMCs. The CDR3 is CASSPRATQETQYF. CDR3 in DNA: TGTGCCAGCAGCCCTAGGGCGACCCAAGAGACCCAGTACTTC.